These 3 T cell receptor beta chains share one sample of origin, sequenced in a study of T-cell memory formation after mild COVID-19. TCRdb used MiXCR to reprocess the 5' RACE reads, holding one entry per CDR3 protein. This sample has 350,000 to 500,000 distinct CDR3 sequences, with 23% found just once. Sequencing was carried out using PBMCs or a T cell subset sorted from them (not recorded which). The receptors shown here come from an adult woman who had mild COVID-19 (a few samples of this study predate the infection). Cell type and time point are not known.

This clonotype showed up just a few times. The CDR3 DNA is TGTGCCAGCAGGGCAGGGGAAAAACTGTTTTTT. This gives the protein CASRAGEKLFF. This chain connects TRBV6-5 to TRBJ1-4, with D maybe TRBD1 (5 bases). Germline V lookup: CDR1 MNHEY, CDR2 SVGAGI. This CDR3 comprises 11 residues. V lost 6 bases and J lost 8, with 7 bases in between.

A few counts support this clonotype. The J gene is TRBJ2-2, the V gene TRBV4-1, with 11 bases that match TRBD1. The CDR3 is 17 residues long. Germline values: CDR1 MGHRA, CDR2 YSYEKL. Losses at the gene ends were 1 base for V and 4 bases for J; bases not matched to a gene: 5. CDR3 bases: TGCGCCAGCAGCCAAGGGATTGGGACAGGGGGCACCGGGGAGCTGTTTTTT. Protein sequence: CASSQGIGTGGTGELFF.

In this sample, this clonotype turned up a few times. The chain is built from TRBV30 and TRBJ2-3; no clear D. Germline lookup yields CDR1 GTSNPN and CDR2 SVGIG (reference sequence). The CDR3 has 13 residues. The ends were cut back, 0 bases at V and 3 bases at J, with 7 bases in the middle. The CDR3 DNA follows: TGTGCCTGGAGTGTCTCTCGGACAGATACGCAGTATTTT. The encoded protein is CAWSVSRTDTQYF.